Here is one T cell receptor beta chain with its context. Under the authors' procedure: Reference gene primer amplification yielded estimated nucleated cell counts. The assay was immunoSEQ multiplex PCR, and TCRdb's table has in-frame clones only and misses some. The V and J calls and clone size come from that table; D and trimming were worked out from the DNA. The top ten clones hold about 12% of a sample with tens of thousands of clones, over 80% of them seen once. The data belong to a study of blood T cell repertoires in COVID-19. As for the study in general: Whether acute or convalescent, the COVID-19 samples came from the United States, Italy and Spain. T cells, B-cell-depleted T cells, or PBMCs provided the cDNA or gDNA that served as material.

V lost 3 bases and J 12 bases, leaving 15 bases between the germline ends. The CDR3 runs 12 residues. The V gene's germline CDR1 is SNHLY and CDR2 FYNNEI. V and J are TRBV2 and TRBJ2-7; tentatively, D is TRBD2 (5 bases). This TCR was recovered from a human donor in a cohort sampled during active COVID-19. Material for sequencing was peripheral blood. The CDR3 is CASSEDGLKGYF. For the CDR3, the DNA is TGTGCCAGCAGTGAGGACGGACTTAAAGGGTACTTC.